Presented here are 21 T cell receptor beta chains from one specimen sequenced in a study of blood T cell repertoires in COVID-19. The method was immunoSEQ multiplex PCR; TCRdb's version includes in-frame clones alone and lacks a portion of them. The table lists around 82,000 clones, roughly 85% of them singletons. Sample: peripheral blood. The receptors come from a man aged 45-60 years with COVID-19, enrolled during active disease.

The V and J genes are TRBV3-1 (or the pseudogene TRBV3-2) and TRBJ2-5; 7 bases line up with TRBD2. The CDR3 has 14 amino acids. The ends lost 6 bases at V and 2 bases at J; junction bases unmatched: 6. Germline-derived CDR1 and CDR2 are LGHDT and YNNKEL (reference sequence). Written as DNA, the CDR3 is TGTGCCAGCAGACTACTAGCGTCACAAGAGACCCAGTACTTC. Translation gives CASRLLASQETQYF.

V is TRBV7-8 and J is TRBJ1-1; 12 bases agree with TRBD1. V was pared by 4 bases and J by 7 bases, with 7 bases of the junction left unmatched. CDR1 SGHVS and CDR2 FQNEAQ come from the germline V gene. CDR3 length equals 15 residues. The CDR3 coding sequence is TGTGCCAGCAGCTCCCGGGACAGGGGGCGGGATGAAGCTTTCTTT. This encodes CASSSRDRGRDEAFF.

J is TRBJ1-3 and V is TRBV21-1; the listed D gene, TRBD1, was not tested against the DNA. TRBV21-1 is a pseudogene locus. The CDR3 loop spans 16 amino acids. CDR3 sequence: CASSKETGGSGNTIYF. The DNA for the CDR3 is TGTGCCAGCAGCAAGGAGACAGGGGGCTCTGGAAACACCATATATTTT.

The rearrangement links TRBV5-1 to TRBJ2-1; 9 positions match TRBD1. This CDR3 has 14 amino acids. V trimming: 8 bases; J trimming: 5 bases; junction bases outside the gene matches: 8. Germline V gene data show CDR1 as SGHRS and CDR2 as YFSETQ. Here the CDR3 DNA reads TGCGCCAGTTACGGGACAGGGCTAAACAATGAGCAGTTCTTC. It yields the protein CASYGTGLNNEQFF.

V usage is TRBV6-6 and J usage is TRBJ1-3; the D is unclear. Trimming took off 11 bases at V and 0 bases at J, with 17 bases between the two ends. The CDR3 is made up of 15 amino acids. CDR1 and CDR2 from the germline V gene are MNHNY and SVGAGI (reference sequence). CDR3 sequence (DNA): TGTGCCGTTGGCCTAGGAGGACTCTCTGGAAACACCATATATTTT. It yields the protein CAVGLGGLSGNTIYF.

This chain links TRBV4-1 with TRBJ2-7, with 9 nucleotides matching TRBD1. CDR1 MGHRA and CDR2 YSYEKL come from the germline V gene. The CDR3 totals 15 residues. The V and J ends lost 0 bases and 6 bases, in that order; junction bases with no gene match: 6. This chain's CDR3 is CASSQELRTGVEQYF. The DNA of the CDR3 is TGCGCCAGCAGCCAAGAACTTCGGACAGGGGTCGAGCAGTACTTC.

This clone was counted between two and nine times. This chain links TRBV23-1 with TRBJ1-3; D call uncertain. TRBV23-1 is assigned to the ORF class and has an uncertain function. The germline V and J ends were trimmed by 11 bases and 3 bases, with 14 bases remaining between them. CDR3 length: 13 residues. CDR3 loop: CALPTRNGNTIYF. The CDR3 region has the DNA TGCGCCCTCCCGACAAGGAATGGAAACACCATATATTTT.

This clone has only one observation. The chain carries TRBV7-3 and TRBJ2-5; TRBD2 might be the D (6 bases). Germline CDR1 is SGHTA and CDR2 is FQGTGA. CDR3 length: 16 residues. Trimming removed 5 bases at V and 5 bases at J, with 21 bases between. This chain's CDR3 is CASSPKVLGGGETQYF. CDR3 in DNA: TGTGCCAGCAGCCCGAAAGTTCTGGGGGGAGGCGAGACCCAGTACTTC.

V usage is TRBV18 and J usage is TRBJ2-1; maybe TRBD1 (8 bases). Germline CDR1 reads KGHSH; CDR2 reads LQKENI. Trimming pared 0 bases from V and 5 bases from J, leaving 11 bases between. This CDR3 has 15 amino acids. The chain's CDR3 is CASSPPQGGDNEQFF. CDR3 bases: TGTGCCAGCTCACCACCACAGGGGGGGGACAATGAGCAGTTCTTC.

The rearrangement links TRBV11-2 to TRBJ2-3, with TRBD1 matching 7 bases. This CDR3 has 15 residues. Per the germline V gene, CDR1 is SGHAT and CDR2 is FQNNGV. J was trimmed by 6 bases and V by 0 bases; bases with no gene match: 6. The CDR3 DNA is TGTGCCAGCAGCTTAGAGGGTCAGGGGGTGGATACGCAGTATTTT. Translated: CASSLEGQGVDTQYF.

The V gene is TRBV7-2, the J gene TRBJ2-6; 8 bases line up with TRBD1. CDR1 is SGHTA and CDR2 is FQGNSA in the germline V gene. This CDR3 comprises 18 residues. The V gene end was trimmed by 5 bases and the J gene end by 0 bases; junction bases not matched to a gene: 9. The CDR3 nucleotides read TGTGCCAGCAGCGTCCGGGACAGGATCAGCTCTGGGGCCAACGTCCTGACTTTC. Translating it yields CASSVRDRISSGANVLTF.

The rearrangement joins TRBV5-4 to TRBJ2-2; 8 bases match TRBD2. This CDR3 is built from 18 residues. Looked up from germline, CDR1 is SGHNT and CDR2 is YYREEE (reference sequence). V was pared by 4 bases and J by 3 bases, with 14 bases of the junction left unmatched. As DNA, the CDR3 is TGTGCCAGCAGCCAGGGAGGTGGTAGCGGGACTCACACCGGGGAGCTGTTTTTT. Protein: CASSQGGGSGTHTGELFF.

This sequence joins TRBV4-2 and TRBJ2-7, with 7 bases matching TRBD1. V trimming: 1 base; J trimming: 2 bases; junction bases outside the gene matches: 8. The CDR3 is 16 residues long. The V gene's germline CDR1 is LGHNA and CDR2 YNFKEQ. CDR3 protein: CASSQAFDRATYEQYF. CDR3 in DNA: TGTGCCAGCAGCCAAGCCTTCGACAGGGCCACCTACGAGCAGTACTTC.

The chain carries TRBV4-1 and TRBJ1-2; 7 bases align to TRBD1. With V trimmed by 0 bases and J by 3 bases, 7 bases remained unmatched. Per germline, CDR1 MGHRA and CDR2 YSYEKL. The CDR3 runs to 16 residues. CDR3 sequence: CASSQDFGTEYYGYTF. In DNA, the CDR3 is TGCGCCAGCAGCCAAGATTTCGGGACAGAGTACTATGGCTACACCTTC.

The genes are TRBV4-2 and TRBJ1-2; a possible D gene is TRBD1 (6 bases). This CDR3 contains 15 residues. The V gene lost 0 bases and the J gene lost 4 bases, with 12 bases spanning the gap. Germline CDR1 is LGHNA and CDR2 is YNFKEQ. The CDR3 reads CASSQDPDRIYGYTF. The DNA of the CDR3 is TGTGCCAGCAGCCAAGATCCCGACAGGATCTATGGCTACACCTTC.

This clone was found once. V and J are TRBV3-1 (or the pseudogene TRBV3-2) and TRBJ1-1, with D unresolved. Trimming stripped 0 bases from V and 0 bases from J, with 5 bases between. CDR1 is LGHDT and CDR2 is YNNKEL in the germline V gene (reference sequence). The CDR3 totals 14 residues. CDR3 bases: TGTGCCAGCAGCCAAGATCGTTTGAACACTGAAGCTTTCTTT. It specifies CASSQDRLNTEAFF.

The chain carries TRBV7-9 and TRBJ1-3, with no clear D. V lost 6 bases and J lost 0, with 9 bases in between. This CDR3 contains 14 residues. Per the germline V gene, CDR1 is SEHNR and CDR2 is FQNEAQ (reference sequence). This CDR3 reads CASSYSISGNTIYF. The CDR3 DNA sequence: TGTGCCAGCAGTTACAGTATCTCTGGAAACACCATATATTTT. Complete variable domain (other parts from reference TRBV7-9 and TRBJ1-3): DTGVSQNPRHKITKRGQNVTFRCDPISEHNRLYWYRQTLGQGPEFLTYFQNEAQLEKSRLLSDRFSAERPKGSFSTLEIQRTEQGDSAMYLCASSYSISGNTIYFGEGSWLTVV.

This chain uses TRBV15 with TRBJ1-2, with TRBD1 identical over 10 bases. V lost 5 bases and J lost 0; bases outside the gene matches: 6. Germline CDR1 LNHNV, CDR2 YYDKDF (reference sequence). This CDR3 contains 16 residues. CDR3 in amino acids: CATSLGQGSSNYGYTF. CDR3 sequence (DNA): TGTGCCACCAGCCTGGGACAGGGGTCGTCTAACTATGGCTACACCTTC.

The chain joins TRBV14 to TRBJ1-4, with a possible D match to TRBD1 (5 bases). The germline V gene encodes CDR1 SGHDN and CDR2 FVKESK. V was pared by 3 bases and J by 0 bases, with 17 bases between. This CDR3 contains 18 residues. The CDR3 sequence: CASSQGLQSRATNEKLFF. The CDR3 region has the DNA TGTGCCAGCAGCCAGGGACTTCAGAGCCGCGCAACTAATGAAAAACTGTTTTTT.

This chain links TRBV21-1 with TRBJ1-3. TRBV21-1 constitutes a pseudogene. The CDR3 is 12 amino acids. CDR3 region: CASSRRGNTIYF. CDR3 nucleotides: TGTGCCAGCAGCCGGAGGGGCAACACCATATATTTT.

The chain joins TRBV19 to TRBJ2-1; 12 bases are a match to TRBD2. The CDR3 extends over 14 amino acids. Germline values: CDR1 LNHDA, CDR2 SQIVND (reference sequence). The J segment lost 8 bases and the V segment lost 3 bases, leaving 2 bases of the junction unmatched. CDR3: CASSMTSGSDEQFF. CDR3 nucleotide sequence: TGTGCCAGTAGTATGACTAGCGGGAGTGATGAGCAGTTCTTC. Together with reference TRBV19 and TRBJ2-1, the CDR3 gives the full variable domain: DGGITQSPKYLFRKEGQNVTLSCEQNLNHDAMYWYRQDPGQGLRLIYYSQIVNDFQKGDIAEGYSVSREKKESFPLTVTSAQKNPTAFYLCASSMTSGSDEQFFGPGTRLTVL.